The text below deals with one T cell receptor (beta chain). Its antigen is not known. V shed 0 bases, J shed 4 bases, and the junction held 6 bases outside the gene matches. The CDR3 extends over 15 amino acids. Germline CDR1 DFQATT, CDR2 SNEGSKA (reference sequence). Profiling of TCR beta VDJ combinations and CDR3 sequences used genomic DNA as template. TCRdb re-derived calls from the reads in MiXCR, one entry per CDR3 protein. This table has more than 100,000 distinct CDR3 sequences, around two fifths appearing once. The entry originates in a study of CD8+CD57+ T cells in acquired aplastic anemia. The study, taken as a whole, reports: Patients and controls shared over 25 CD8+ CDR3 sequences, highly expressed in patients. Patients showed no significant difference from controls in CD8+ Simpson's diversity.

The rearrangement links TRBV20-1 to TRBJ1-1; 9 bases match TRBD1. The material sequenced was sorted CD4+, CD8+, or CD8+CD57+ T cells (not recorded which) from PBMCs. The clonotype was recovered from a human donor in good health, serving as a control. This chain's CDR3 is CSARDRGQGSTEAFF. The CDR3 nucleotides read TGCAGTGCTAGAGATAGAGGACAGGGGAGCACTGAAGCTTTCTTT.